Reported below is one T cell receptor (beta chain). The data were taken from a study of blood T cell repertoires in COVID-19. Methods used by the authors: Reference gene primer amplification gave estimated nucleated cell counts. TCRdb keeps only in-frame clones here, not all; method: immunoSEQ multiplex PCR. V, J and clone size are taken as reported in that table, and D and trimming were inferred from the DNA itself. The table has approximately 280,000 clones, around 86% seen once; the top ten hold around 2.4%. In germline, CDR1 is SGHTA, CDR2 FQGTGA. This CDR3 is 15 amino acids long. V lost 3 bases to trimming and J lost 5 bases; unmatched junction nucleotides: 6. Each recovered donor of Cohort 3 presented with two negative PCRs, clearance, or symptom resolution.

The chain couples TRBV7-3 to TRBJ2-1; 8 bases line up with TRBD1. This TCR came from a woman aged 18-35 years who had recovered from COVID-19. The material sequenced was PBMCs or T cells enriched from blood (not recorded which). The CDR3 DNA reads as TGTGCCAGCAGCTTGGACAGGGCTGCCGACAATGAGCAGTTCTTC. Translation gives CASSLDRAADNEQFF.